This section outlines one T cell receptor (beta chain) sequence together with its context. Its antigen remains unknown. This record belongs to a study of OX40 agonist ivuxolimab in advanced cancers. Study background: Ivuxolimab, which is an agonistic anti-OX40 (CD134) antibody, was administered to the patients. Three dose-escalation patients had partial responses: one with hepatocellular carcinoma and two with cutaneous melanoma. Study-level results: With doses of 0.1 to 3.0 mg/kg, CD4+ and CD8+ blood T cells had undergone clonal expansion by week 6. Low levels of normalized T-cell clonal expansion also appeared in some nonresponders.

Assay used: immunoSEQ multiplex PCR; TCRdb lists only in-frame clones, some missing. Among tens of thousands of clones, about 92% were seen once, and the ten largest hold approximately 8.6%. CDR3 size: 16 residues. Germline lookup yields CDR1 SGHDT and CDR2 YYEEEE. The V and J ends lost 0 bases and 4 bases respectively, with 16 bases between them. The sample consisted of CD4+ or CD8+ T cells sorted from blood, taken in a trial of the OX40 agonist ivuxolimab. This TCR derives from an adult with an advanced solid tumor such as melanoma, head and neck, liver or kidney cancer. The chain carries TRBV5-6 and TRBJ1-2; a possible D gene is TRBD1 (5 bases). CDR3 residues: CASSLAGAGTFYGYTF. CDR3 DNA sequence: TGTGCCAGCAGCTTGGCCGGGGCAGGGACTTTCTATGGCTACACCTTC.